The clone carrying this T cell receptor (beta chain) showed up just a few times. The antigen is not known. This entry comes from a study of response to subunit inactivated influenza vaccine. Overall study results and limits: That few new T cells are recruited by each seasonal influenza vaccination was the authors' suggestion.

TCRdb independently ran MiXCR on the RT-PCR reads; one entry per CDR3 protein. The table records 550,000 to 800,000 distinct CDR3 sequences, around 16% of them present only once. The V and J ends lost 1 base and 2 bases, in that order; junction bases with no gene match: 10. CDR1 and CDR2 (germline): LGHDT, YNNKEL (reference sequence). The CDR3 has 18 residues. V gene TRBV3-1 combines with J gene TRBJ2-2; 7 nucleotides agree with TRBD2. The sequenced sample was PBMCs from blood, obtained 12 days after vaccination. This TCR derives from a man aged 45-65 years who received an inactivated influenza vaccine. As DNA, the CDR3 is TGTGCCAGCAGCCAAGTTGTCTTCGGAGCGGGAAACACCGGGGAGCTGTTTTTT. This sequence encodes CASSQVVFGAGNTGELFF.